This T cell receptor beta chain stems from a study of shared clonotypes between healthy human individuals. Naive CD8 cells comprised CD45RO-negative, CCR7-positively selected cells, excluding terminally differentiated effector memory CD45RA+ cells. The assay ran at deep level. Some clones are missing from TCRdb's copy, which holds only in-frame ones; the method was immunoSEQ multiplex PCR. This table holds millions of clones, less than 95% found once. General study findings and limits: How much donors shared clonotypes was expected to be affected by sequencing depth. Blood was the sole source, and tissue repertoires probably differ.

J lost 5 bases, V lost 0 bases, and 12 bases had no gene match. The CDR3 extends over 17 amino acids. Germline V gene sequence: CDR1 SGHVS, CDR2 FNYEAQ. Regarding this clone: Its antigen is not known.

The origin of this receptor is a man between 18 and 29 years old in good health. The rearrangement uses TRBV7-6 and TRBJ2-5; TRBD1 agrees at 7 bases. The material sequenced was naive CD8+ T cells sorted from blood. The CDR3 region has the DNA TGTGCCAGCAGCTTAGCTGACCGGGACAGTGAATGGGAGACCCAGTACTTC. Encoded protein: CASSLADRDSEWETQYF.